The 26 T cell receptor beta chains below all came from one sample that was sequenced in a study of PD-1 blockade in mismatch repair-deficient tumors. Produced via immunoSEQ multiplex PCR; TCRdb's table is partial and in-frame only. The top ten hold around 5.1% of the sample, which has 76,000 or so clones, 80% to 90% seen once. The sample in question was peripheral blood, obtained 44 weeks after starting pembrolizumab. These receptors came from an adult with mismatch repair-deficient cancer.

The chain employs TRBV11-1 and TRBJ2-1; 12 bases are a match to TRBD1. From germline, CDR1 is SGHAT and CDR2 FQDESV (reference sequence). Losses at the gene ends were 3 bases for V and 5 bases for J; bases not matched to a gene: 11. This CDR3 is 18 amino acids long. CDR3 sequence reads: CASSFTGTGGAGHNEQFF. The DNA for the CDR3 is TGTGCCAGCAGCTTCACCGGGACAGGGGGCGCGGGACACAATGAGCAGTTCTTC. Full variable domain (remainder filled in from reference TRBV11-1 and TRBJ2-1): EAEVAQSPRYKITEKSQAVAFWCDPISGHATLYWYRQILGQGPELLVQFQDESVVDDSQLPKDRFSAERLKGVDSTLKIQPAELGDSAMYLCASSFTGTGGAGHNEQFFGPGTRLTVL.

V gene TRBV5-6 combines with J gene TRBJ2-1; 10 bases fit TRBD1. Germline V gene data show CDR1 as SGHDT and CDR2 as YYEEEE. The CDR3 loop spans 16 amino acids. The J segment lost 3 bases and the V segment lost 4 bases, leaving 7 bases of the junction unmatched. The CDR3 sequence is CASSHPGQGFYNEQFF. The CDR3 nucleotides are TGTGCCAGCAGCCATCCGGGACAGGGGTTCTACAATGAGCAGTTCTTC.

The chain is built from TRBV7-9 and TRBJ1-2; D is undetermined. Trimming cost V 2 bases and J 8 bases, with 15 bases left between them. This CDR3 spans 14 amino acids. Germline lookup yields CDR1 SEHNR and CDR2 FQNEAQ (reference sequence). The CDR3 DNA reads TGTGCCAGCAGCTTATCGGCCGGGCTCTGGGGCTACACCTTC. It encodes CASSLSAGLWGYTF.

CDR3 loop: CASSQDSSGANVLTF. DNA of the CDR3: TGTGCCAGCAGCCAGGATTCCTCTGGGGCCAACGTCCTGACTTTC. The rearrangement links TRBV7-9 to TRBJ2-6; D gene uncertain. Germline CDR1 SEHNR, CDR2 FQNEAQ (reference sequence). The V end was cut by 5 bases, the J end by 0 bases, with 8 bases between. The CDR3 consists of 15 residues. The complete variable domain, with remaining parts taken from reference TRBV7-9 and TRBJ2-6, reads DTGVSQNPRHKITKRGQNVTFRCDPISEHNRLYWYRQTLGQGPEFLTYFQNEAQLEKSRLLSDRFSAERPKGSFSTLEIQRTEQGDSAMYLCASSQDSSGANVLTFGAGSRLTVL.

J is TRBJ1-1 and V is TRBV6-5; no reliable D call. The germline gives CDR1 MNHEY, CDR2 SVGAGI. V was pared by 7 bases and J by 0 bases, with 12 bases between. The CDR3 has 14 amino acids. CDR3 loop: CASTRGSLNTEAFF. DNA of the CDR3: TGTGCCAGCACCCGTGGCTCGTTGAACACTGAAGCTTTCTTT.

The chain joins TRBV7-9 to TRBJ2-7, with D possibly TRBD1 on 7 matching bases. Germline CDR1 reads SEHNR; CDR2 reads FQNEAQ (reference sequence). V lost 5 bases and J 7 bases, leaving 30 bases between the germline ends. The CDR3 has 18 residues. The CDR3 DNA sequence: TGTGCCAGCAGCCCAGGAGGGGGCAGGGCCCTTCCCAGCGGGGAGCAGTACTTC. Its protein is CASSPGGGRALPSGEQYF.

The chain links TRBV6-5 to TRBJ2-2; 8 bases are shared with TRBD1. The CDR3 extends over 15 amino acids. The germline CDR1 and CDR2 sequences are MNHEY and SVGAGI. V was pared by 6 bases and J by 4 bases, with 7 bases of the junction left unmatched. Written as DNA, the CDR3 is TGTGCCAGCAGCTCAAAAGACAGGGGCACCGGGGAGCTGTTTTTT. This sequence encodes CASSSKDRGTGELFF.

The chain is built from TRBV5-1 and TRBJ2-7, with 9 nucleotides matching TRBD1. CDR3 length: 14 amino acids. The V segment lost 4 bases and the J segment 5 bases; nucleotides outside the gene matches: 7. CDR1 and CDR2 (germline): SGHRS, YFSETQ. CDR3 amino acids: CASSLGTGLDEQYF. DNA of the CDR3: TGCGCCAGCAGCCTCGGGACAGGGCTCGACGAGCAGTACTTC.

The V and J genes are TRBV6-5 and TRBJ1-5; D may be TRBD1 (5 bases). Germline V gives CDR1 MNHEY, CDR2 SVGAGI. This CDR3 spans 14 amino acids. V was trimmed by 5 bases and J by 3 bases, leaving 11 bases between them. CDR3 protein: CASSGGRDNQPQHF. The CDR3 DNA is TGTGCCAGCAGTGGGGGACGGGACAATCAGCCCCAGCATTTT.

This CDR3 reads CASSLGLGGSYEQYF. The CDR3 DNA reads as TGTGCCAGCAGCTTGGGCTTAGGCGGGAGCTACGAGCAGTACTTC. This rearrangement joins TRBV5-6 to TRBJ2-7; TRBD2 matches at 7 bases. The germline CDR1 and CDR2 sequences are SGHDT and YYEEEE. The CDR3 has 15 amino acids. V gave up 0 bases and J gave up 3 bases; unmatched junction bases: 6.

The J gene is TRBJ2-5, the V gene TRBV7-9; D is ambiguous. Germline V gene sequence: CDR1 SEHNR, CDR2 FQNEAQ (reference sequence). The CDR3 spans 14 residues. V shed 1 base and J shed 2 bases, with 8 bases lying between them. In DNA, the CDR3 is TGTGCCAGCAGCTTAGGGGTCAATCAAGAGACCCAGTACTTC. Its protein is CASSLGVNQETQYF. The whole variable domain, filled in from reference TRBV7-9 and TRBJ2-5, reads DTGVSQNPRHKITKRGQNVTFRCDPISEHNRLYWYRQTLGQGPEFLTYFQNEAQLEKSRLLSDRFSAERPKGSFSTLEIQRTEQGDSAMYLCASSLGVNQETQYFGPGTRLLVL.

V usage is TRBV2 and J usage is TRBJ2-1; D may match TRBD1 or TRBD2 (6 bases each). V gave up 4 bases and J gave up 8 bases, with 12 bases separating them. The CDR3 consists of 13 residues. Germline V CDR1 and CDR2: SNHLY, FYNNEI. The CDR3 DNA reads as TGTGCCAGCAGTGTAGAGGGGGGCCATGAGCAGTTCTTC. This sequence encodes CASSVEGGHEQFF.

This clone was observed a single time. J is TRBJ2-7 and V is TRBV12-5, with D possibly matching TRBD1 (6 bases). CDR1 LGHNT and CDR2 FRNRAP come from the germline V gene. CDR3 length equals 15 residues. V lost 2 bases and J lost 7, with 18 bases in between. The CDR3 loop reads CASGLPESGTTEQYF. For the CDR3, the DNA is TGTGCTAGTGGTTTGCCTGAATCCGGGACAACGGAGCAGTACTTC.

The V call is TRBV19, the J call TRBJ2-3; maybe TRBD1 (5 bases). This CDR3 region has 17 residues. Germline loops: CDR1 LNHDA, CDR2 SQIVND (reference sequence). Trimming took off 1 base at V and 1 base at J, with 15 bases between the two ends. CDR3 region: CASSIVQVETGTDTQYF. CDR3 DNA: TGTGCCAGTAGTATAGTCCAGGTTGAGACAGGCACAGATACGCAGTATTTT.

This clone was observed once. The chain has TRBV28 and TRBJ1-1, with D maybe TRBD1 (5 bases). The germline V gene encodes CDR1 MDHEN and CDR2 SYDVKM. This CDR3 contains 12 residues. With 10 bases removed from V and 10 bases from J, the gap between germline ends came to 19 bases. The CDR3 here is CATWGVGDRAFF. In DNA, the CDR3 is TGTGCCACCTGGGGGGTGGGGGACCGAGCTTTCTTT.

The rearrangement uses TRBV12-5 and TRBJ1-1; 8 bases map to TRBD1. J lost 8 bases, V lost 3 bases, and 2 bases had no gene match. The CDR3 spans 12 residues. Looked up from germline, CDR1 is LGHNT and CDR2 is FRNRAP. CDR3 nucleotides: TGTGCTAGTGGTTTCGGACAGGGAGAAGCTTTCTTT. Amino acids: CASGFGQGEAFF.

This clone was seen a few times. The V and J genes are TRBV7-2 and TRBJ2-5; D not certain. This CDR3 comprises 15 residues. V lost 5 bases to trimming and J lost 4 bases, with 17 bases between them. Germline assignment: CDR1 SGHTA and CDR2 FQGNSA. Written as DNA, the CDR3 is TGTGCCAGCAGCAGACTCGTCGGGCTGGGAGAGACCCAGTACTTC. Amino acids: CASSRLVGLGETQYF.

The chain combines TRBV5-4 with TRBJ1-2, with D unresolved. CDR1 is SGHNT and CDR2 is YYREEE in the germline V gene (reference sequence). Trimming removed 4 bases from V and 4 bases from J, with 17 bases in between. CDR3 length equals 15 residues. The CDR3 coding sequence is TGTGCCAGCAGCCACAGAGATACGCGTACCTATGGCTACACCTTC. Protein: CASSHRDTRTYGYTF.

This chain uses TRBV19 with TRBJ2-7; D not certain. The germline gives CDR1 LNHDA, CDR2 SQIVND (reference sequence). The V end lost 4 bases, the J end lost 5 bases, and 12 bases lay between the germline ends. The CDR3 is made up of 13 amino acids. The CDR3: CASSTTLGNEQYF. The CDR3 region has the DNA TGTGCCAGTAGTACTACTTTAGGGAACGAGCAGTACTTC.

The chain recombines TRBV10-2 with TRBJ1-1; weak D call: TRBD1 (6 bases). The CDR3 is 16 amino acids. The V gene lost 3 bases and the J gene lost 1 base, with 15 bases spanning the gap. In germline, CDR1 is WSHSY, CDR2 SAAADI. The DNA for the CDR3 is TGCGCCAGCAGTGACCTTTTGGGGGCCTGGAACACTGAAGCTTTCTTT. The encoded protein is CASSDLLGAWNTEAFF.

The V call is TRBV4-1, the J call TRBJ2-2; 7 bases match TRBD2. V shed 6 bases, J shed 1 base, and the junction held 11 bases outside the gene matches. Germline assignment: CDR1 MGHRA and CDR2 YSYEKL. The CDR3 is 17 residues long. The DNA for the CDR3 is TGCGCCAGCAGTCCAAGAAGGGACTACTTGAACACCGGGGAGCTGTTTTTT. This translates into CASSPRRDYLNTGELFF.

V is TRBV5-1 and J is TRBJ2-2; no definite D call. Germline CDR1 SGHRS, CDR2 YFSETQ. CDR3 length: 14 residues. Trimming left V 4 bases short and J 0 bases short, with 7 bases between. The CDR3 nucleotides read TGCGCCAGCAGCCTGGGTTCGAACACCGGGGAGCTGTTTTTT. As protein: CASSLGSNTGELFF. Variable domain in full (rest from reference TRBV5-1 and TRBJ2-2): KAGVTQTPRYLIKTRGQQVTLSCSPISGHRSVSWYQQTPGQGLQFLFEYFSETQRNKGNFPGRFSGRQFSNSRSEMNVSTLELGDSALYLCASSLGSNTGELFFGEGSRLTVL.

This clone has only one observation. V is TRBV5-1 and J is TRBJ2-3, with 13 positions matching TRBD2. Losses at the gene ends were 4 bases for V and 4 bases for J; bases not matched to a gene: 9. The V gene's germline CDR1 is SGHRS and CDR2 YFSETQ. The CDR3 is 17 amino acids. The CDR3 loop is CASSASGTSGTPDTQYF. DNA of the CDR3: TGCGCCAGCAGCGCGTCCGGGACTAGCGGGACCCCAGATACGCAGTATTTT.

The CDR3 DNA reads as TGTGCCAGTAGTCCGGGACTAGCGTACTACGAGCAGTACTTC. It specifies CASSPGLAYYEQYF. J is TRBJ2-7 and V is TRBV19, with 10 bases identical to TRBD2. Trimming removed 5 bases from V and 3 bases from J; junction bases left unmatched: 4. Germline CDR1 reads LNHDA; CDR2 reads SQIVND (reference sequence). The CDR3 covers 14 residues.

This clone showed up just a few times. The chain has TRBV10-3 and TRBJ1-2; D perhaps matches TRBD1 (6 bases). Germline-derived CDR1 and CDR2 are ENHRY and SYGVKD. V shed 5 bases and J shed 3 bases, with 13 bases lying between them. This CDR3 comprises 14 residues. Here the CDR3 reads CAISPPGGHYGYTF. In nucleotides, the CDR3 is TGTGCCATCAGTCCCCCGGGGGGCCACTATGGCTACACCTTC.

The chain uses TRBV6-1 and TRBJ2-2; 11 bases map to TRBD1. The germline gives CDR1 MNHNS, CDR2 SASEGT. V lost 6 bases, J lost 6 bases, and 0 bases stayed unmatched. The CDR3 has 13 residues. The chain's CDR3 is CASRGQGAGELFF. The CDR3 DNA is TGTGCCAGCAGGGGACAGGGGGCCGGGGAGCTGTTTTTT.